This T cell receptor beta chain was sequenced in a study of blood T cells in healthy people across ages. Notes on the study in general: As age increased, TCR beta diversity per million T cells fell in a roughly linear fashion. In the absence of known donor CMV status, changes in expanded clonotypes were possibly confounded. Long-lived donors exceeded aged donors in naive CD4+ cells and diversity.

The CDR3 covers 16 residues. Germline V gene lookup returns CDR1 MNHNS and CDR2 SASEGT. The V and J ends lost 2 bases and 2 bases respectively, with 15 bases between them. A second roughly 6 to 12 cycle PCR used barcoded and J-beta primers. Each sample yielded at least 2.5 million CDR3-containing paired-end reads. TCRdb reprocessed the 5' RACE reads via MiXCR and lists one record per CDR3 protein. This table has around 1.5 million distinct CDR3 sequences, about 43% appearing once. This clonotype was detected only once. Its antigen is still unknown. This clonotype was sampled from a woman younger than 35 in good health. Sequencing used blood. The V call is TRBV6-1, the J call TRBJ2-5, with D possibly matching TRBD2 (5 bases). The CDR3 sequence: CASSESPAGIQETQYF. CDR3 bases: TGTGCCAGCAGTGAAAGTCCTGCGGGCATACAAGAGACCCAGTACTTC.